What follows are 4 T cell receptor beta chains derived from one specimen sequenced in a study of cytomegalovirus exposure and HLA in healthy donors. PCR amplification relied on 60 Vbeta primers (plus 13 Jbeta primers). The method was immunoSEQ multiplex PCR; TCRdb's version includes in-frame clones alone and lacks a portion of them. The sample lists over 150,000 clones, under 85% occurring once. The sample taken for sequencing was PBMCs. Receptors were obtained from a man younger than 35 in good health and CMV-seronegative.

The table lists this clone with a few counts. This chain uses TRBV6-6 with TRBJ1-2; 8 nucleotides agree with TRBD1. CDR3 length: 13 amino acids. Trimming took 5 bases from V and 14 from J; bases not matched to a gene: 13. Germline assignment: CDR1 MNHNY and CDR2 SVGAGI (reference sequence). This CDR3 is CASSHGQGLGLTF. The DNA of the CDR3 is TGTGCCAGCAGTCACGGACAGGGTCTGGGTCTAACCTTC.

This sequence joins TRBV5-5 and TRBJ2-7, with D tentatively TRBD2 (7 bases). V was shortened by 4 bases and J by 2 bases, with 10 bases between the two germline ends. Germline V gene sequence: CDR1 SGHKS, CDR2 YYEKEE (reference sequence). There are 13 residues in the CDR3. CDR3 residues: CASSRGGAYEQYF. For the CDR3, the DNA is TGTGCCAGCAGCAGGGGGGGCGCCTACGAGCAGTACTTC.

The chain combines TRBV5-1 with TRBJ2-3; no clear D. The CDR3 is made up of 13 amino acids. Germline CDR1 and CDR2: SGHRS and YFSETQ. V shed 2 bases and J shed 0 bases, with 4 bases lying between them. The DNA for the CDR3 is TGCGCCAGCAGCTTCTACAGCACAGATACGCAGTATTTT. Translating it yields CASSFYSTDTQYF.

The chain employs TRBV27 and TRBJ2-3; D is possibly TRBD2 (5 bases). The germline gives CDR1 MNHEY, CDR2 SMNVEV (reference sequence). The CDR3 sequence is 12 residues long. Trimming left V 5 bases short and J 4 bases short, with 7 bases between. As DNA, the CDR3 is TGTGCCAGCAGTCGGACTGCAGATACGCAGTATTTT. Its translation is CASSRTADTQYF.